A selection of T cell receptor beta chains follows, all from one sample in a study of blood T cell repertoires in COVID-19. Here immunoSEQ multiplex PCR was the method, and the copy in TCRdb shows in-frame clones only, minus some. Here the sample spans about 260,000 clones, 75% to 90% being singletons. What was sequenced was PBMCs or T cells enriched from blood (not recorded which). All receptors come from a middle-aged man who had been exposed to COVID-19. Both conserved end residues are part of each CDR3. D genes are given only for firm matches. Clone size is not always given. Where it is, it says once, few, many or a class for expanded clones.

j_call d_call clone_size v_call cdr3_nt cdr3_aa
TRBJ1-5 - - TRBV11-2 TGTGCCAGCAGCTTGGGGAGTCTTAGATCCAATCAGCCCCAGCATTTT CASSLGSLRSNQPQHF
TRBJ1-2 - - TRBV7-2 TGTGCCAGCAGCTCCACCGGACTGAGCTATGGCTACACCTTC CASSSTGLSYGYTF
TRBJ2-2 - once TRBV9 TGTGCCAGCAGCCCCCGGGACTTGGGCGGCACCGGGGAGCTGTTTTTT CASSPRDLGGTGELFF
TRBJ2-2 TRBD1 few TRBV28 TGTGCCAGCAGTTACTCTCCCGGGACAGCAAACACCGGGGAGCTGTTTTTT CASSYSPGTANTGELFF
TRBJ2-1 - - TRBV21-1 TGTGCCAGCAGCAACCGACAGGAAACCTACAATGAGCAGTTCTTC CASSNRQETYNEQFF
TRBJ2-7 TRBD1 once TRBV5-4 TGTGCCAGCAGCCACCCGACAGGGGGCCACGAGCAGTACTTC CASSHPTGGHEQYF
TRBJ1-5 - - TRBV5-5 TGTGCCAGCAGCTTAAGGACAGGCAATCAGCCCCAGCATTTT CASSLRTGNQPQHF
TRBJ1-6 - - TRBV18 TGTGCCAGCTCACATTCACGGTATAATTCACCCCTCCACTTT CASSHSRYNSPLHF
TRBJ1-6 - - TRBV5-6 TGTGCCAGCAGCTTGTCCCCGATCAAGGGGTCACCCCTCCACTTT CASSLSPIKGSPLHF
TRBJ1-2 TRBD1 - TRBV7-9 TGTGCCAGCAGCTTCCCAGGGGGCATCTATGGCTACACCTTC CASSFPGGIYGYTF
TRBJ2-1 - - TRBV19 TGTGCCAGTAGTATAGTCGAGGGCAGTACATATCGGGTCTACAATGAGCAGTTCTTC CASSIVEGSTYRVYNEQFF
TRBJ1-6 - - TRBV10-3 TGTGCCACGCGGACAGTTTATAATTCACCCCTCCACTTT CATRTVYNSPLHF
TRBJ1-5 - - TRBV30 TGTGCCTGGAGTGGGGCCGACAATCAGCCCCAGCATTTT CAWSGADNQPQHF
TRBJ1-4 - - TRBV4-1 TGCGCCAGCAGCCAGCCAGAAGAAAAACTGTTTTTT CASSQPEEKLFF
TRBJ1-2 TRBD1 - TRBV30 TGTGCCTGGAGCGACAGGGGGCGAGACTATGGCTACACCTTC CAWSDRGRDYGYTF
TRBJ2-3 TRBD2 - TRBV10-3 TGTGCCATCAGTGAGGGGACTAGCGGGGGGACGTACACAGATACGCAGTATTTT CAISEGTSGGTYTDTQYF
TRBJ1-2 - - TRBV7-2 TGTGCCAGCAGCTTAGCTGGGGGCGACTATGGCTACACCTTC CASSLAGGDYGYTF
TRBJ1-5 TRBD1 once TRBV6-5 TGTGCCAGCAGTTCCTTGAACAGGGGTGGGAATCAGCCCCAGCATTTT CASSSLNRGGNQPQHF
TRBJ2-2 TRBD1 - TRBV5-1 TGCGCCAGCAGCTTGGTCGGACAGGGTCCCGGGGAGCTGTTTTTT CASSLVGQGPGELFF
TRBJ1-2 TRBD1 - TRBV9 TGTGCCAGCAGCGTAGGAGGACAGGGGGCCCTATACTATGGCTACACCTTC CASSVGGQGALYYGYTF
TRBJ1-2 - - TRBV27 TGTGCCAGCCGTCTCAGGGGACGAGGTGCCAACTATGGCTACACCTTC CASRLRGRGANYGYTF
TRBJ1-4 TRBD1 - TRBV19 TGTGCCAGTAGTATAGTGGGGACAGGAAGAGAAAAACTGTTTTTT CASSIVGTGREKLFF
TRBJ2-3 TRBD2 - TRBV24-1 TGTGCCACTGCGACAGGGCGACTAGCGGGAGTTGCCACAGATACGCAGTATTTT CATATGRLAGVATDTQYF
TRBJ1-1 - - TRBV3-1/TRBV3-2 TGTGCCAGCAGCCAAGGTCGGTCACGAGCTTTCTTT CASSQGRSRAFF
TRBJ1-2 TRBD1 few TRBV13 TGTGCCAGCAGCTTTTTAACAGGGGAGCCTGGCTACACCTTC CASSFLTGEPGYTF
TRBJ1-2 - few TRBV4-1 TGCGCCAGCAGCCCGGTCGAGGGCTATGGCTACACCTTC CASSPVEGYGYTF
TRBJ2-3 - - TRBV2 TGTGCCAGCAGCCGGGGGTTTACTAGCACAGATACGCAGTATTTT CASSRGFTSTDTQYF
TRBJ2-3 - - TRBV3-1/TRBV3-2 TGTGCCAGCAGCCTGTCTAGCACAGATACGCAGTATTTT CASSLSSTDTQYF
TRBJ1-2 - - TRBV27 TGTGCCAGCAGTTTAACACAGGGAGACTATGGCTACACCTTC CASSLTQGDYGYTF
TRBJ2-7 TRBD2 - TRBV6-5 TGTGCCAGCAGTTACTCCCGGGGAGGGACTGCCGAGCAGTACTTC CASSYSRGGTAEQYF
TRBJ1-1 - - TRBV29-1 TGCAGCGTTGCCGGGACACCCACTGAAGCTTTCTTT CSVAGTPTEAFF
TRBJ2-1 - - TRBV28 TGTGCCAGCAGTTCCCCCCCCTCCCCTGATGAGCAGTTCTTC CASSSPPSPDEQFF
TRBJ1-3 - - TRBV6-5 TGTGCCAGCAGTTACGGGCAGTCATCTGGAAACACCATATATTTT CASSYGQSSGNTIYF
TRBJ2-7 TRBD1 - TRBV15 TGTGCCACCAGCAGAGATCGGTTGGGGTGGGACAGGGCGCTCTTC CATSRDRLGWDRALF
TRBJ1-6 TRBD1 - TRBV7-2 TGTGCCAGCACCCAGGGGGTAGGATCACCCCTCCACTTT CASTQGVGSPLHF
TRBJ1-1 - - TRBV7-3 TGTGCCAGCAGCTTAAGCGGGGTGAACACTGAAGCTTTCTTT CASSLSGVNTEAFF
TRBJ1-2 - - TRBV10-3 TGTGCCATCAGCTTCTCAACGGGGGGCAGGGACTATGGCTACACCTTC CAISFSTGGRDYGYTF
TRBJ2-7 - - TRBV4-1 TGCGCCAGCAGCCAAGCCCCCCCGGGGAAAAACGAGCAGTACTTC CASSQAPPGKNEQYF
TRBJ1-1 TRBD1 - TRBV7-9 TGTGCCAGCAGCTTCCGGCGGACAGGGGTCACTGAAGCTTTCTTT CASSFRRTGVTEAFF
TRBJ2-7 - - TRBV5-1 TGCGCCAGCAGCCTCACGACAGACTACGAGCAGTACTTC CASSLTTDYEQYF
TRBJ2-7 TRBD1 - TRBV5-1 TGCGCCAGCAGCTTGCCGGGCCGGGACAGGGCTAGGAACGAGCAGTACTTC CASSLPGRDRARNEQYF
TRBJ1-4 - - TRBV5-1 TGCGCCAGCAGCGCCAGCGACAGGACAACTAATGAAAAACTGTTTTTT CASSASDRTTNEKLFF
TRBJ2-1 TRBD2 - TRBV7-9 TGTGCCAGCAGCTCTAAAGGACTAGATACCAATGAGCAGTTCTTC CASSSKGLDTNEQFF
TRBJ1-2 - - TRBV14 TGTGCCAGCAGCCAAGATGTGGGCAGGATCTATGGCTACACCTTC CASSQDVGRIYGYTF
TRBJ2-3 - - TRBV7-2 TGTGCCAGCAGCTTACAGGTCACAGATACGCAGTATTTT CASSLQVTDTQYF
TRBJ2-3 - - TRBV24-1 TGTGCCACCAGTGATTCCGTCCGAGATAACACAGATACGCAGTATTTT CATSDSVRDNTDTQYF
TRBJ1-4 TRBD1 - TRBV28 TGTGCCAGCAGTCCCCGGGACAGGGATCGCGAAAAACTGTTTTTT CASSPRDRDREKLFF